This is a list of T cell receptor beta chains from one sample in a study of glioma-infiltrating T cells after dendritic cell vaccination. Repertoires were generated with immunoSEQ multiplex PCR, while TCRdb's copy carries only in-frame clones and drops some. In the table there are about 100,000 clones, roughly three quarters of which are singletons. This sample comprised blood, obtained before dendritic cell vaccination. The source of these receptors is a human donor with glioblastoma. Each CDR3 is given with its conserved first and last residue. A D gene is named only where the DNA matches it firmly. For some rows the clone size is stated as once, few or many, or as a class when expanded; others skip it.

>TRBD1|-|TRBV18|TRBJ1-1
TGTGCCAGCTCACCACAGACCGGGACAGGGAAGGGCACTGAAGCTTTCTTT
CASSPQTGTGKGTEAFF
>-|-|TRBV10-3|TRBJ1-6
TGTGCGACGGTGCGGGACGTTAATTCACCCCTCCACTTT
CATVRDVNSPLHF
>TRBD1|-|TRBV5-4|TRBJ1-2
TGTGCCAGCAGCCCGGGACAGACGAATGGCTACACCTTC
CASSPGQTNGYTF
>TRBD2|-|TRBV5-1|TRBJ2-5
TGCGCCAGTCGACTAGCGGGGGGGACCCAGTACTTC
CASRLAGGTQYF
>-|-|TRBV18|TRBJ2-3
TGTGCCAGCTCACCCAGGGGGGACACAGATACGCAGTATTTT
CASSPRGDTDTQYF
>-|-|TRBV28|TRBJ1-5
TGTGCCAGCAGTCCCCTCCCCAGGGTTGGCAATCAGCCCCAGCATTTT
CASSPLPRVGNQPQHF
>-|-|TRBV7-6|TRBJ2-7
TGTGCCAGCAGCTTAGTCGCAGGGCTTCCCTACGAGCAGTACTTC
CASSLVAGLPYEQYF
>-|-|TRBV28|TRBJ2-7
TGTGCCAGCAGCCCACGGACACAAGCCTACGAGCAGTACTTC
CASSPRTQAYEQYF
>-|-|TRBV28|TRBJ2-7
TGTGCCAGCACCCCGGGGTGGGGTAATAGCCGGGGTGACTACGAGCAGTACTTC
CASTPGWGNSRGDYEQYF
>-|-|TRBV5-1|TRBJ1-4
TGCGCCAGCAGGCACGAGGGGGTGACTAATGAAAAACTGTTTTTT
CASRHEGVTNEKLFF
>-|few|TRBV2|TRBJ1-3
TGTGCCAGCAGTCCTCAGGGGATGGGAAACACCATATATTTT
CASSPQGMGNTIYF
>-|-|TRBV21-1|TRBJ2-1
TGTGCCAGCAACAAACAGGGTTGGGGCAATGAGCAGTTCTTC
CASNKQGWGNEQFF
>TRBD1|-|TRBV5-4|TRBJ1-2
TGTGCCAGCAGCCTCGATGGGACAGGGAGCTTCTATGGCTACACCTTC
CASSLDGTGSFYGYTF
>-|-|TRBV28|TRBJ1-1
TGTGCCAGCAGCTTGCCCAGTGGGCTCATGGGGCCTGAAGCTTTCTTT
CASSLPSGLMGPEAFF
>TRBD1|-|TRBV18|TRBJ1-3
TGTGCCAGCTCCCCCCGAACAGGGGCCACCTCTGGAAACACCATATATTTT
CASSPRTGATSGNTIYF
>TRBD2|-|TRBV10-3|TRBJ2-1
TGTGCCATCAGTGAGACTAGCGGCGGTGAGCAGTTCTTC
CAISETSGGEQFF
>TRBD2|medium-sized|TRBV2|TRBJ2-3
TGTGCCAGCAGTACCTCCAATCTAGCGGGGGGGCCTGGAGATACGCAGTATTTT
CASSTSNLAGGPGDTQYF